A selection of T cell receptor beta chains follows, all from one sample in a study of T cell responses to AZD1222 COVID-19 vaccine. Libraries were prepared by immunoSEQ multiplex PCR; TCRdb keeps only in-frame clonotypes and omits some of them. The data hold 83,000 or so clones, with approximately 91% observed a single time. Sample: peripheral blood, taken 28 days after the second AZD1222 dose. These receptors came from an adult who received the AZD1222 COVID-19 vaccine. The CDR3 runs from the conserved cysteine through the conserved F or W.

j_call: TRBJ1-6; v_call: TRBV28; cdr3_aa: CASRRQHYNSPLHF
j_call: TRBJ1-2; v_call: TRBV27; cdr3_aa: CASRTAGRTSYGYTF
j_call: TRBJ2-7; v_call: TRBV5-1; cdr3_aa: CASSPTGPRGHEQYF
j_call: TRBJ1-2; v_call: TRBV7-6; cdr3_aa: CASADQRGNGYTF
j_call: TRBJ1-1; v_call: TRBV18; cdr3_aa: CASSPGTGWRTEAFF
j_call: TRBJ1-2; v_call: TRBV15; cdr3_aa: CATPARGEGAYGYTF
j_call: TRBJ1-5; v_call: TRBV21-1; cdr3_aa: CAPGTGAIWNQPQHF
j_call: TRBJ2-7; v_call: TRBV5-7; cdr3_aa: CASSSFGQGRTYEQYF
j_call: TRBJ2-2; v_call: TRBV7-3; cdr3_aa: CASSLTGRDTGELFF
j_call: TRBJ1-1; v_call: TRBV3-1/TRBV3-2; cdr3_aa: CASSRGVASTEAFF
j_call: TRBJ2-7; v_call: TRBV11-1; cdr3_aa: CASSLGTVGYEQYF
j_call: TRBJ2-1; v_call: TRBV19; cdr3_aa: CASSPTGTSTYNEQFF
j_call: TRBJ2-1; v_call: TRBV5-8; cdr3_aa: CASSRSLVRAKQFF
j_call: TRBJ2-5; v_call: TRBV18; cdr3_aa: CASSLGLKETQYF
j_call: TRBJ1-5; v_call: TRBV2; cdr3_aa: CASRERSLLRNQPQHF
j_call: TRBJ1-1; v_call: TRBV6-1; cdr3_aa: CASSEHRFMNTEAFF
j_call: TRBJ1-2; v_call: TRBV6-2/TRBV6-3; cdr3_aa: CASSTQDRNEYGYTF
j_call: TRBJ1-4; v_call: TRBV12-2; cdr3_aa: CASRLRATKGQGAATNEKLFF
j_call: TRBJ1-5; v_call: TRBV10-3; cdr3_aa: CAISESASGNQPQHF
j_call: TRBJ1-2; v_call: TRBV10-2; cdr3_aa: CASSESGGDGYTF
j_call: TRBJ2-7; v_call: TRBV30; cdr3_aa: CAWGDTGRGGESYEQYF
j_call: TRBJ2-1; v_call: TRBV10-3; cdr3_aa: CAIGRVGDEQFF
j_call: TRBJ2-1; v_call: TRBV6-2/TRBV6-3; cdr3_aa: CASSYSGLAGAIDEQFF